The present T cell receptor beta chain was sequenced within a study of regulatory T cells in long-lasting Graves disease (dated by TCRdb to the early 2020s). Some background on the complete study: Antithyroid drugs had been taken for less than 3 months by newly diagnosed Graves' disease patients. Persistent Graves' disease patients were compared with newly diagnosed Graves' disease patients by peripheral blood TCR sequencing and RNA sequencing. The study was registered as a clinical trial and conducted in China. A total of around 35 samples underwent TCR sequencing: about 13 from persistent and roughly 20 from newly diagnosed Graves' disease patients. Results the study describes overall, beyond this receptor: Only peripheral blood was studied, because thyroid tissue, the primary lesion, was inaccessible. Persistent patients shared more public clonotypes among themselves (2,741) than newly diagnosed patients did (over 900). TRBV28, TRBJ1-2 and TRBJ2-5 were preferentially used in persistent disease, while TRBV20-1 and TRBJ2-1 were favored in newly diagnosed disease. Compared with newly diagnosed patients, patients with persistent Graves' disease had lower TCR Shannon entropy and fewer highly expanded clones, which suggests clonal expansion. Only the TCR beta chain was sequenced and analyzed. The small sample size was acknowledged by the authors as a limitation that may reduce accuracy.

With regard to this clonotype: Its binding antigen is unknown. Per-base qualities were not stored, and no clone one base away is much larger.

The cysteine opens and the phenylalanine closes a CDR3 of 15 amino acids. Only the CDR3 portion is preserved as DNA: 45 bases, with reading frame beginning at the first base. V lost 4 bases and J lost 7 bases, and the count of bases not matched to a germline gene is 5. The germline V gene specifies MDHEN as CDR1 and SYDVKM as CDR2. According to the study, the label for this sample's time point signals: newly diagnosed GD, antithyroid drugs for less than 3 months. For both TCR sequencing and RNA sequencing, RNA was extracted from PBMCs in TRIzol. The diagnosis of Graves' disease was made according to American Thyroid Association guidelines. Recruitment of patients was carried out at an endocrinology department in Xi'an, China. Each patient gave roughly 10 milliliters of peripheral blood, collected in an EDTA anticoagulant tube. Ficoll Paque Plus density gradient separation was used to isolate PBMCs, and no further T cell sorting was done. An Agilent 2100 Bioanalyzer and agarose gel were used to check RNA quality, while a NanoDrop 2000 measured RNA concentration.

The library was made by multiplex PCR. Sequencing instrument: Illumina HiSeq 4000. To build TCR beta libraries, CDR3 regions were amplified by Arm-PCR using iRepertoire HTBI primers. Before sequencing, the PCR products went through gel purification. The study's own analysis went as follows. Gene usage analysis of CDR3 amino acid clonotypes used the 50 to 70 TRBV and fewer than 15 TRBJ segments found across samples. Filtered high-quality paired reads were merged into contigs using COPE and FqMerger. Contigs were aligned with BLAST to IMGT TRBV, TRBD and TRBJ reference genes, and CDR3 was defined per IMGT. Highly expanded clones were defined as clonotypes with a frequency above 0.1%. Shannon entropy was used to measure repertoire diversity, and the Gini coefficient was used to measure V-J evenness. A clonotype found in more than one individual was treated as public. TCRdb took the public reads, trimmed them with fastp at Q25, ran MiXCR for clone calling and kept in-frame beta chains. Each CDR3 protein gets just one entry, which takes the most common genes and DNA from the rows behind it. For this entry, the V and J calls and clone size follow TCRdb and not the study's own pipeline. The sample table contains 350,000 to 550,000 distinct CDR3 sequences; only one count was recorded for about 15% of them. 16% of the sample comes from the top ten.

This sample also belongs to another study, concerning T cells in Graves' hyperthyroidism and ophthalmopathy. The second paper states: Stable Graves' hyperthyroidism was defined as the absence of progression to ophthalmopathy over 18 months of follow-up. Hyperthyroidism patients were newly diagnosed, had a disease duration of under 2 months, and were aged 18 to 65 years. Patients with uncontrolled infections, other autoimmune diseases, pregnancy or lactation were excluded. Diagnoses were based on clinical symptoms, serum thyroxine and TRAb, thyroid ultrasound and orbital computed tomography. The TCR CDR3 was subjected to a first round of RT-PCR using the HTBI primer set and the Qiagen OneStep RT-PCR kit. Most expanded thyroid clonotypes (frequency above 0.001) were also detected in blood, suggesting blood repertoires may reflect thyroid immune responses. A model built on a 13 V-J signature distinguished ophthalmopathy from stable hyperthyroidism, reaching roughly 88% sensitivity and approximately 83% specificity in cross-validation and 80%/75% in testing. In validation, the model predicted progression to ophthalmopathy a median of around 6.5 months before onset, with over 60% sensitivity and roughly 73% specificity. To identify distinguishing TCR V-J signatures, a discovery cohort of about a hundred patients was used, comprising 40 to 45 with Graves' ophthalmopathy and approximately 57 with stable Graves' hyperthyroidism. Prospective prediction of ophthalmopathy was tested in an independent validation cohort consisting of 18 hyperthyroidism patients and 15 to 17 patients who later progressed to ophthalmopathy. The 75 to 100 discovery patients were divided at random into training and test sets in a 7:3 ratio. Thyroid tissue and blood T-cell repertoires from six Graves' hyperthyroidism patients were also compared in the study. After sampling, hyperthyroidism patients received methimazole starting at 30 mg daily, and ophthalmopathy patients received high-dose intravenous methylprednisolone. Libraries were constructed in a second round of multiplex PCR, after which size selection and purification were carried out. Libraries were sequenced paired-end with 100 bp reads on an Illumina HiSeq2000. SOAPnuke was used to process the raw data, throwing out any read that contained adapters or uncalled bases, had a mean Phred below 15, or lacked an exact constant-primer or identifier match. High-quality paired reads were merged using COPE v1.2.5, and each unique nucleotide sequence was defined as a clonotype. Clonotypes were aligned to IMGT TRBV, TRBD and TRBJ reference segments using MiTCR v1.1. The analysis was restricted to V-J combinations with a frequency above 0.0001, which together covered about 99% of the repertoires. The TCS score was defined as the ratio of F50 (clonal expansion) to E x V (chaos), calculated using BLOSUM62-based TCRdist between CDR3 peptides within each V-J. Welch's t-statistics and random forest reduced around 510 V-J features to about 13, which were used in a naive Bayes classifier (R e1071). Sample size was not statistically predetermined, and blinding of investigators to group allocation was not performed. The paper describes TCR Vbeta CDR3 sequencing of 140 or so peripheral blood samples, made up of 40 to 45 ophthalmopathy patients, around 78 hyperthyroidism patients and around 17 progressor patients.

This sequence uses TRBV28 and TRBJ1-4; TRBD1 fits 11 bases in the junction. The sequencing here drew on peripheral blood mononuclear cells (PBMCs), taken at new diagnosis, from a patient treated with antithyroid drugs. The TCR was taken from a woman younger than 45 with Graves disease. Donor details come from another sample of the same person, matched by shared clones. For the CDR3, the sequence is CASSWRDRGAEKLFF. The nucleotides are TGTGCCAGCAGTTGGAGGGACAGGGGGGCTGAAAAACTGTTTTTT.